Below, 16 T cell receptor beta chains from the same sample are listed, as sequenced in a study of blood T cell repertoires in COVID-19. The table came from immunoSEQ multiplex PCR; TCRdb's copy has only in-frame clones and leaves some out. The sample comprises 450,000 to 500,000 clones, 87% of which are singletons, and about 0.65% rests with the top ten. Sequencing used PBMCs or T cells enriched from blood (not recorded which). These receptors were taken from a woman younger than 30 who had recovered from COVID-19.

Remarks on this clone: It is likely a read error, because the conserved phenylalanine at the end of the CDR3 is missing. The V gene is TRBV6-5, the J gene TRBJ1-2; D remains unclear. With 5 bases removed from V and 2 bases from J, the gap between germline ends came to 6 bases. This CDR3 comprises 12 residues. Germline lookup yields CDR1 MNHEY and CDR2 SVGAGI. The CDR3 sequence is CASSPQNYGYTL. CDR3 in DNA: TGTGCCAGCAGTCCTCAAAACTATGGCTACACCCTC.

CDR3 bases: TGTGCCAGCAGGCTGACAGGGCCCACTGAAGCTTTCTTT. Protein sequence: CASRLTGPTEAFF. This rearrangement joins TRBV12-3 or TRBV12-4 to TRBJ1-1; 7 bases agree with TRBD1. The CDR3 runs 13 residues. Losses at the gene ends were 6 bases for V and 4 bases for J; bases not matched to a gene: 5.

The chain combines TRBV5-1 with TRBJ1-1; the match to TRBD1 covers 8 bases. V lost 4 bases and J lost 8; bases outside the gene matches: 7. Germline CDR1 SGHRS, CDR2 YFSETQ. The CDR3 is 13 residues long. CDR3 in amino acids: CASSPDRVWEAFF. Written as DNA, the CDR3 is TGCGCCAGCAGCCCGGACAGGGTGTGGGAAGCTTTCTTT.

The V call is TRBV5-1, the J call TRBJ1-4; tentative D call: TRBD1 (5 bases). Germline assignment: CDR1 SGHRS and CDR2 YFSETQ. V was clipped by 2 bases and J by 4 bases, with 9 bases between them. The CDR3 spans 14 residues. CDR3 DNA sequence: TGCGCCAGCAGCTTCGACAGCTATAATGAAAAACTGTTTTTT. Amino acids: CASSFDSYNEKLFF.

This chain connects TRBV28 to TRBJ2-7; 8 bases agree with TRBD1. Germline V gene data show CDR1 as MDHEN and CDR2 as SYDVKM. CDR3 length equals 14 residues. V was clipped by 7 bases and J by 5 bases; unmatched bases: 10. This CDR3 reads CASTPGGREDEQYF. In nucleotides, the CDR3 is TGTGCCAGCACCCCAGGGGGCAGGGAGGACGAGCAGTACTTC.

The chain carries TRBV19 and TRBJ1-1; D gene ambiguous. V was shortened by 6 bases and J by 3 bases, with 11 bases between the two germline ends. The CDR3 contains 13 residues. CDR1 is LNHDA and CDR2 is SQIVND in the germline V gene (reference sequence). The CDR3 bases are TGTGCCAGTAGCCCCTTTATCCACACTGAAGCTTTCTTT. Amino acids: CASSPFIHTEAFF.

In DNA, the CDR3 is TGTGCCAGCAGCTTAGAGGGACTAGCGATCACCGGGGAGCTGTTTTTT. As protein: CASSLEGLAITGELFF. The chain uses TRBV7-2 and TRBJ2-2; 10 bases fit TRBD2. This CDR3 is 16 amino acids long. Germline V CDR1 and CDR2: SGHTA, FQGNSA. V was pared by 1 base and J by 4 bases, with 3 bases of the junction left unmatched.

This clone was detected once. This rearrangement joins TRBV18 to TRBJ2-3; D perhaps matches TRBD2 (6 bases). Germline V CDR1 and CDR2: KGHSH, LQKENI. The CDR3 totals 15 residues. V was trimmed by 3 bases and J by 3 bases, leaving 13 bases between them. CDR3 sequence reads: CASSPGWGRTDTQYF. The CDR3 DNA is TGTGCCAGCTCACCGGGCTGGGGGAGGACAGATACGCAGTATTTT.

The rearrangement links TRBV5-4 to TRBJ2-2, with 8 bases fitting TRBD2. V was pared by 0 bases and J by 0 bases, with 1 base of the junction left unmatched. Germline values: CDR1 SGHNT, CDR2 YYREEE (reference sequence). The CDR3 has 16 amino acids. In DNA form, the CDR3 reads TGTGCCAGCAGCTTGGGAGCGGGGGCGAACACCGGGGAGCTGTTTTTT. This translates into CASSLGAGANTGELFF.

V and J are TRBV3-1 (or the pseudogene TRBV3-2) and TRBJ2-7; TRBD2 aligns across 8 bases. V shed 3 bases, J shed 2 bases, and the junction held 9 bases outside the gene matches. This CDR3 comprises 16 residues. Per germline, CDR1 LGHDT and CDR2 YNNKEL (reference sequence). This CDR3 reads CASSHSQRGLPYEQYF. The DNA for the CDR3 is TGTGCCAGCAGCCACTCCCAGCGGGGGCTCCCCTACGAGCAGTACTTC.

The chain carries TRBV7-9 and TRBJ1-1; TRBD1 agrees at 8 bases. The CDR3 extends over 16 amino acids. Germline CDR1 and CDR2: SEHNR and FQNEAQ (reference sequence). V lost 8 bases and J lost 8; bases outside the gene matches: 19. The CDR3 bases are TGTGCCAGCGCAATCCTCCCTGCAGGGGGCAGACCCGAAGCTTTCTTT. Amino acids: CASAILPAGGRPEAFF.

In DNA form, the CDR3 reads TGCAGCTCCCGACAGGGAACGAACACTGAAGCTTTCTTT. This gives the protein CSSRQGTNTEAFF. The chain recombines TRBV29-1 with TRBJ1-1; TRBD1 matches at 7 bases. Per germline, CDR1 SQVTM and CDR2 ANQGSEA. There are 13 residues in the CDR3. V shed 8 bases, J shed 1 base, and the junction held 7 bases outside the gene matches.

This sequence joins TRBV11-2 and TRBJ2-3; 9 bases are a match to TRBD2. The trim removed 8 bases at V and 4 bases at J, leaving 7 bases unmatched. The CDR3 totals 14 residues. Per the germline V gene, CDR1 is SGHAT and CDR2 is FQNNGV. The CDR3 here is CASHTIAGADTQYF. In DNA, the CDR3 is TGTGCCAGCCACACTATAGCGGGGGCAGATACGCAGTATTTT.

This clone has a single count. Other DNA sequences in the same sample also yield this CDR3. This chain uses TRBV2 with TRBJ1-6; 9 nucleotides match TRBD1. Trimming took 8 bases from V and 5 from J; bases not matched to a gene: 1. The length of the CDR3 is 13 residues. CDR1 SNHLY and CDR2 FYNNEI come from the germline V gene. CDR3 in DNA: TGTGCCAGCCGGGACAGGGATAATTCACCCCTCCACTTT. This gives the protein CASRDRDNSPLHF.

The chain employs TRBV4-2 and TRBJ1-2; TRBD1 agrees at 10 bases. The CDR3 spans 16 residues. The V gene's germline CDR1 is LGHNA and CDR2 YNFKEQ. With 1 base clipped from V and 5 bases from J, the junction kept 7 bases outside the gene matches. CDR3 nucleotides: TGTGCCAGCAGCCAAGGGACAGGGGGTTCGGTATATGGCTACACCTTC. Its translation: CASSQGTGGSVYGYTF.

The genes are TRBV19 and TRBJ1-1, with D unresolved. V lost 1 base and J lost 8, with 14 bases in between. Germline-derived CDR1 and CDR2 are LNHDA and SQIVND (reference sequence). This CDR3 spans 14 amino acids. CDR3 region: CASSIGPERGEAFF. The CDR3 coding sequence is TGTGCCAGTAGTATAGGACCGGAAAGAGGAGAAGCTTTCTTT.